This entry is about one T cell receptor beta chain. No antigen is known for it. The data were taken from a study of shared clonotypes between healthy human individuals. About the study: The donors, two women and a few men, were aged 18 to 49. Findings and caveats of the study: Rarefaction analysis demonstrated incomplete sorted-subset sequencing notwithstanding large depth. As a rule, naive subsets had a larger estimated richness than memory subsets.

Between the trimmed V and J ends, which lost 3 bases and 4 bases, there was a span of 12 bases. Germline V gene lookup returns CDR1 MDHEN and CDR2 SYDVKM. The length of the CDR3 is 14 residues. The authors split each subset's genomic DNA evenly across several immunoSEQ plates. The protocol was immunoSEQ multiplex PCR, while the TCRdb copy is restricted to in-frame clones and leaves out a portion. The sample comprises about 600,000 clones, almost 97% of which are singletons, and 0.057% rests with the top ten. The chain carries TRBV28 and TRBJ1-2, with no clear D. Source material: naive CD4+ T cells sorted from blood. Regarding subset: CD45RA+ positively selected. This receptor was obtained from a woman aged 25 to 45 in good health. The CDR3 region is CASSLVRSLYGYTF. CDR3 coding DNA: TGTGCCAGCAGTTTGGTCAGGAGCCTCTATGGCTACACCTTC.